Listed here are 10 T cell receptor beta chains from one sample, sequenced in a study of T-cell memory formation after mild COVID-19. TCRdb re-called the 5' RACE reads with MiXCR, one entry per CDR3 protein. Of fewer than 350,000 distinct CDR3 sequences in the sample, about 16% were seen once. The specimen sequenced was PBMCs or a T cell subset sorted from them (not recorded which). Receptor source: a man younger than 35 who had mild COVID-19 (a few samples of this study predate the infection). Cell type and time point are not known.

This clonotype has just a few counts. V gene TRBV6-6 combines with J gene TRBJ1-5; 7 bases fit TRBD1. Germline values: CDR1 MNHNY, CDR2 SVGAGI (reference sequence). Trimming at V came to 2 bases and at J to 3 bases, leaving 7 bases not matched to a gene. The CDR3 has 16 residues. The CDR3 DNA sequence: TGTGCCAGCAGTTACGGGACAGCTAACTTCAATCAGCCCCAGCATTTT. Translation gives CASSYGTANFNQPQHF.

The chain has TRBV7-2 and TRBJ2-1, with D perhaps assigned TRBD1 or TRBD2 (5 bases each). This CDR3 has 16 residues. Germline V gives CDR1 SGHTA, CDR2 FQGNSA. The V gene lost 1 base and the J gene lost 8 bases, with 18 bases spanning the gap. DNA for the CDR3: TGTGCCAGCAGCTTAGTTTCTAGACCGGGGCTGGATGAGCAGTTCTTC. Its translation: CASSLVSRPGLDEQFF.

This clonotype was detected a few times. The chain couples TRBV6-7 to TRBJ2-3; D gene ambiguous. TRBV6-7 is known as an ORF, though its function is uncertain. V was pared by 6 bases and J by 4 bases, with 14 bases between. The CDR3 runs to 14 residues. The CDR3 DNA reads as TGTGCCAGCAGCGGACGCTTTAGGGCAGATACGCAGTATTTT. Translation gives CASSGRFRADTQYF.

This clonotype has only a few counts. The chain joins TRBV6-5 to TRBJ1-3; TRBD1 might be the D (5 bases). The CDR3 spans 13 residues. Deletions cut 6 bases from V and 3 bases from J, with 9 bases between. Germline V gene data show CDR1 as MNHEY and CDR2 as SVGAGI. CDR3 bases: TGTGCCAGCAGCAGGGTGTATGGAAACACCATATATTTT. It is translated as CASSRVYGNTIYF.

The sample holds a few counts of this clonotype. V usage is TRBV5-1 and J usage is TRBJ1-1; D gene ambiguous. Germline lookup yields CDR1 SGHRS and CDR2 YFSETQ. The V end was cut by 4 bases, the J end by 6 bases, with 16 bases between. The CDR3 is made up of 14 amino acids. The CDR3 region is CASSKRSDGPEAFF. CDR3 coding DNA: TGCGCCAGCAGCAAGAGGTCGGACGGCCCTGAAGCTTTCTTT.

The chain couples TRBV7-8 to TRBJ1-2, with 10 bases lining up with TRBD1. With 8 bases clipped from V and 3 bases from J, the junction kept 3 bases outside the gene matches. This CDR3 has 13 amino acids. CDR1 and CDR2 from the germline V gene are SGHVS and FQNEAQ. The CDR3 DNA follows: TGTGCCAGCTCCGGGACAGGGGACTATGGCTACACCTTC. Translation: CASSGTGDYGYTF.

The sample holds many counts of this clonotype. The chain uses TRBV5-1 and TRBJ2-3; D is tentatively TRBD1 or TRBD2 (6 bases each). This CDR3 is 14 amino acids long. Looked up from germline, CDR1 is SGHRS and CDR2 is YFSETQ. The V and J ends lost 4 bases and 6 bases respectively, with 15 bases between them. The CDR3, as DNA: TGCGCCAGCAGCCCAAGGGGGGCAGGGGATACGCAGTATTTT. Amino acid sequence: CASSPRGAGDTQYF. Using reference TRBV5-1 and TRBJ2-3 for the parts outside the CDR3, the full variable domain is KAGVTQTPRYLIKTRGQQVTLSCSPISGHRSVSWYQQTPGQGLQFLFEYFSETQRNKGNFPGRFSGRQFSNSRSEMNVSTLELGDSALYLCASSPRGAGDTQYFGPGTRLTVL.

The gene calls are TRBV3-1 and TRBJ2-5; TRBD2 is a possible D gene (7 bases). V was clipped by 4 bases and J by 7 bases, with 19 bases between them. Germline lookup yields CDR1 LGHDT and CDR2 YNNKEL (reference sequence). The CDR3 totals 15 residues. The DNA of the CDR3 is TGTGCCAGCAGCCCGCTGGGGGGGGCACAGGGGACCCAGTACTTC. Its translation is CASSPLGGAQGTQYF.

This clonotype occurred a few times. The chain has TRBV24-1 and TRBJ1-3; the D is unclear. CDR1 is KGHDR, CDR2 SFDVKD, per germline. V shed 5 bases and J shed 6 bases, with 4 bases lying between them. The CDR3 has 11 amino acids. CDR3 sequence: CATSVANTIYF. The CDR3, as DNA: TGTGCCACCAGTGTGGCAAACACCATATATTTT.

This clonotype was detected only a few times. This sequence joins TRBV4-3 and TRBJ1-6; tentative D call: TRBD1 (6 bases). CDR1 and CDR2 (germline): LGHNA, YSLEER. This CDR3 has 15 amino acids. Trimming shortened V by 0 bases and J by 9 bases, and 12 bases separated the two germline ends. In DNA form, the CDR3 reads TGCGCCAGCAGCCAAGATTGGTCAGGGGTTTCACCCCTCCACTTT. Amino acids: CASSQDWSGVSPLHF.